This TCR beta chain was sequenced in a study of tumor and adjacent non-tumor tissue in lung cancer. Study summary: Samples averaged around 4 million productive TCRbeta reads each.

The library came from three nested PCR rounds adapted from ARM-PCR protocols. TCRdb passed the multiplex PCR reads through MiXCR, listing each CDR3 protein once. This sample has roughly 150,000 distinct CDR3 sequences, with around 65% found just once. Germline CDR1 and CDR2: LGHNA and YNFKEQ. The CDR3 length is 14 residues. Trimming took off 0 bases at V and 2 bases at J, with 7 bases between the two ends. Broader study findings: Significantly higher TCR diversity was found in tumor than normal lung.

The template was RNA from unsorted bulk tissue. Between August and November 2014, newly diagnosed, chemotherapy-naive lung cancer patients underwent thoracic surgery in China. This clonotype was counted ten times or more. The antigen remains undetermined. The sequencing sample was made of lung tumor tissue. The chain carries TRBV4-2 and TRBJ2-5, with D uncertain. The TCR comes from a man aged 55 to 70 with small cell lung cancer. CDR3: CASSQDNGQETQYF. The DNA of the CDR3 is TGTGCCAGCAGCCAAGATAACGGACAAGAGACCCAGTACTTC.